A single sample is the source of the 14 T cell receptor beta chains below, sequenced in a study of shared clonotypes between healthy human individuals. Generated by immunoSEQ multiplex PCR, the TCRdb table keeps only in-frame clones and is missing some. The sample has over a million clones, nearly 99% seen once. The sequencing input was naive CD4+ T cells sorted from blood. As for subset: CD45RA+ positively selected. The receptors were gathered from a young man in good health.

This sequence joins TRBV6-6 and TRBJ2-7, with D possibly matching TRBD2 (6 bases). The CDR3 has 12 residues. Trimming removed 8 bases at V and 4 bases at J, with 12 bases between. Germline loops: CDR1 MNHNY, CDR2 SVGAGI (reference sequence). The CDR3 is CASSSAGYEQYF. The CDR3 nucleotides are TGTGCCAGCTCATCGGCGGGGTACGAGCAGTACTTC.

The rearrangement uses TRBV7-3 and TRBJ2-1; unclear D gene. Germline CDR1 and CDR2: SGHTA and FQGTGA. This CDR3 spans 15 amino acids. Trimming pared 0 bases from V and 4 bases from J, leaving 10 bases between. The CDR3 region is CASSLTETRYNEQFF. CDR3 bases: TGTGCCAGCAGCTTAACGGAGACCCGGTACAATGAGCAGTTCTTC. Complete variable domain (other parts from reference TRBV7-3 and TRBJ2-1): GAGVSQTPSNKVTEKGKYVELRCDPISGHTALYWYRQSLGQGPEFLIYFQGTGAADDSGLPNDRFFAVRPEGSVSTLKIQRTERGDSAVYLCASSLTETRYNEQFFGPGTRLTVL.

The chain uses TRBV30 and TRBJ1-1; 8 positions match TRBD1. The CDR3 is 19 amino acids. The germline gives CDR1 GTSNPN, CDR2 SVGIG (reference sequence). The V segment lost 2 bases and the J segment 0 bases; nucleotides outside the gene matches: 17. The CDR3 region has the DNA TGTGCCTGGAGTCCCCTGGATGTAGACAGGGGTTTAATGAACACTGAAGCTTTCTTT. This sequence encodes CAWSPLDVDRGLMNTEAFF.

In nucleotides, the CDR3 is TGTGCCATCAGTGGACAGGGAGGCTATGGCTACACCTTC. Translation: CAISGQGGYGYTF. The chain links TRBV10-3 to TRBJ1-2; 7 bases match TRBD1. Trimming took 4 bases from V and 4 from J; bases not matched to a gene: 3. From germline, CDR1 is ENHRY and CDR2 SYGVKD. This CDR3 contains 13 residues.

This rearrangement joins TRBV5-1 to TRBJ2-7, with D hard to call. CDR1 is SGHRS and CDR2 is YFSETQ in the germline V gene. V lost 4 bases and J 0 bases, leaving 14 bases between the germline ends. The CDR3 is 15 residues long. The CDR3 loop is CASSLGRPSSYEQYF. The CDR3 coding sequence is TGCGCCAGCAGCCTAGGACGGCCAAGCTCCTACGAGCAGTACTTC.

The CDR3 reads CASRPQGGPQHF. The CDR3, as DNA: TGTGCCAGCAGGCCTCAGGGGGGGCCCCAGCATTTT. This rearrangement joins TRBV28 to TRBJ1-5, with 7 bases identical to TRBD1. This CDR3 is 12 amino acids long. CDR1 is MDHEN, CDR2 SYDVKM, per germline. Trimming removed 6 bases from V and 9 bases from J; junction bases left unmatched: 5.

The chain couples TRBV6-6 to TRBJ2-3; unclear D gene. From germline, CDR1 is MNHNY and CDR2 SVGAGI (reference sequence). The CDR3 spans 14 residues. V dropped 2 bases and J dropped 4 bases, with 10 bases sitting between them. In DNA form, the CDR3 reads TGTGCCAGCAGTTACCTACGTTCCCCAGATACGCAGTATTTT. Amino acids: CASSYLRSPDTQYF.

The chain has TRBV5-8 and TRBJ1-4; D perhaps matches TRBD1 (5 bases). Germline CDR1 reads SGHTS; CDR2 reads YDEGEE. This CDR3 contains 15 residues. Trimming cost V 3 bases and J 8 bases, with 17 bases left between them. The CDR3 DNA reads TGTGCCAGCAGCTGGAACCGCCGGGACCAGGAAAAACTGTTTTTT. It yields the protein CASSWNRRDQEKLFF. The variable domain in full, completed from reference TRBV5-8 and TRBJ1-4, reads EAGVTQSPTHLIKTRGQQATLRCSPISGHTSVYWYQQALGLGLQFLLWYDEGEERNRGNFPPRFSGRQFPNYSSELNVNALELEDSALYLCASSWNRRDQEKLFFGSGTQLSVL.

A note on this clone: Within the sample, other DNA sequences also encode this same CDR3. The chain employs TRBV5-1 and TRBJ2-3; no reliable D call. V was shortened by 0 bases and J by 4 bases, with 6 bases between the two germline ends. Per germline, CDR1 SGHRS and CDR2 YFSETQ. This CDR3 comprises 13 residues. In nucleotides, the CDR3 is TGCGCCAGCAGCTTGGATACGCCAGATACGCAGTATTTT. Amino acids: CASSLDTPDTQYF.

This rearrangement joins TRBV11-2 to TRBJ1-3, with 9 bases aligning to TRBD1. V lost 2 bases, J lost 2 bases, and 10 bases stayed unmatched. The V gene's germline CDR1 is SGHAT and CDR2 FQNNGV. The CDR3 length is 18 residues. CDR3 sequence (DNA): TGTGCCAGCAGCTTACCGACCGGGACAGGGACCACTGGAAACACCATATATTTT. Amino acid sequence: CASSLPTGTGTTGNTIYF.

The chain uses TRBV4-3 and TRBJ2-7, with D unclear. V was trimmed by 3 bases and J by 0 bases, leaving 12 bases between them. CDR3 length equals 15 residues. Looked up from germline, CDR1 is LGHNA and CDR2 is YSLEER. CDR3 DNA: TGCGCCAGCAGCCAGGGTAGACGGAGCTCCTACGAGCAGTACTTC. This translates into CASSQGRRSSYEQYF.

The J gene is TRBJ2-7, the V gene TRBV2, with 7 bases identical to TRBD1. The ends lost 5 bases at V and 0 bases at J; junction bases unmatched: 4. Germline V gene sequence: CDR1 SNHLY, CDR2 FYNNEI. The CDR3 runs to 14 residues. The CDR3 loop reads CASSPRDSSYEQYF. The CDR3 region has the DNA TGTGCCAGCAGTCCCCGGGACAGCTCCTACGAGCAGTACTTC.

The chain carries TRBV5-1 and TRBJ2-1; the match to TRBD2 covers 10 bases. Germline values: CDR1 SGHRS, CDR2 YFSETQ. V trimming: 0 bases; J trimming: 0 bases; junction bases outside the gene matches: 21. The CDR3 spans 23 residues. As DNA, the CDR3 is TGCGCCAGCAGCTTGGTGGAAAAAGCGGGAGGGCTCTCGAATGAAAACTCCTACAATGAGCAGTTCTTC. Amino acid sequence: CASSLVEKAGGLSNENSYNEQFF. Drawing the rest from reference TRBV5-1 and TRBJ2-1, the complete variable domain is KAGVTQTPRYLIKTRGQQVTLSCSPISGHRSVSWYQQTPGQGLQFLFEYFSETQRNKGNFPGRFSGRQFSNSRSEMNVSTLELGDSALYLCASSLVEKAGGLSNENSYNEQFFGPGTRLTVL.

This chain links TRBV28 with TRBJ1-2; 7 bases agree with TRBD1. CDR3 length equals 15 residues. V shed 4 bases and J 4 bases; nucleotides not matched to a gene: 9. Germline CDR1 is MDHEN and CDR2 is SYDVKM. As DNA, the CDR3 is TGTGCCAGCAGTTCCGGGACAGCGGCAACCTATGGCTACACCTTC. Its protein product is CASSSGTAATYGYTF.